Listed here are 9 T cell receptor beta chains from one sample, sequenced in a study of OX40 agonist ivuxolimab in advanced cancers. Generated by immunoSEQ multiplex PCR, the TCRdb table keeps only in-frame clones and is missing some. The sample holds some 80,000 clones, approximately 84% seen once. Sequenced here: CD4+ or CD8+ T cells sorted from blood, sampled in a trial of the OX40 agonist ivuxolimab. The origin of the receptors is an adult with an advanced solid tumor such as melanoma, head and neck, liver or kidney cancer.

The chain carries TRBV9 and TRBJ1-1, with D tentatively TRBD1 (5 bases). Trimming pared 0 bases from V and 0 bases from J, leaving 15 bases between. This CDR3 is built from 17 residues. Germline-derived CDR1 and CDR2 are SGDLS and YYNGEE. In DNA form, the CDR3 reads TGTGCCAGCAGCGTAGGCCCATCGGGACGTCTGAACACTGAAGCTTTCTTT. Amino acids: CASSVGPSGRLNTEAFF.

This clone has more than one count but fewer than ten. V is TRBV29-1 and J is TRBJ1-1; D call uncertain. Germline V gives CDR1 SQVTM, CDR2 ANQGSEA. The CDR3 sequence is 13 residues long. Deletions cut 4 bases from V and 0 bases from J, with 9 bases between. As DNA, the CDR3 is TGCAGCGTTGGAAGGGAAATGAACACTGAAGCTTTCTTT. Translating gives CSVGREMNTEAFF. Combining the CDR3 with reference TRBV29-1 and TRBJ1-1 gives the whole variable domain SAVISQKPSRDICQRGTSLTIQCQVDSQVTMMFWYRQQPGQSLTLIATANQGSEATYESGFVIDKFPISRPNLTFSTLTVSNMSPEDSSIYLCSVGREMNTEAFFGQGTRLTVV.

The chain combines TRBV19 with TRBJ1-2; TRBD1 matches 11 bases. V was clipped by 5 bases and J by 7 bases; unmatched bases: 15. The CDR3 length is 17 residues. The germline V gene encodes CDR1 LNHDA and CDR2 SQIVND (reference sequence). CDR3 residues: CASSFTPGGQGAAGYTF. CDR3 nucleotide sequence: TGTGCCAGTAGTTTTACTCCCGGTGGACAGGGGGCCGCTGGCTACACCTTC.

This clone was seen only a few times. The gene calls are TRBV6-6 and TRBJ1-3; D unclear. The CDR3 covers 15 residues. The germline V and J ends were trimmed by 0 bases and 4 bases, with 10 bases remaining between them. Germline assignment: CDR1 MNHNY and CDR2 SVGAGI (reference sequence). The CDR3 spells CASSYSSRRGNTIYF. For the CDR3, the DNA is TGTGCCAGCAGTTACTCCAGTAGGAGAGGAAACACCATATATTTT.

The CDR3 DNA is TGTGCCAGTGAGGTGCGGGGACTTAGCTCGTCCGGGGAGCTGTTTTTT. As protein: CASEVRGLSSSGELFF. The gene calls are TRBV19 and TRBJ2-2; possible D gene TRBD2, 6 bases. The germline gives CDR1 LNHDA, CDR2 SQIVND (reference sequence). The CDR3 is made up of 16 amino acids. Deletions cut 8 bases from V and 6 bases from J, with 22 bases between.

The chain couples TRBV6-6 to TRBJ2-1; 7 nucleotides align to TRBD1. CDR3 length equals 14 residues. Germline CDR1 reads MNHNY; CDR2 reads SVGAGI (reference sequence). V dropped 2 bases and J dropped 8; count of bases not matched to a gene: 6. This chain's CDR3 is CASSYGRGLDEQFF. The CDR3 DNA sequence: TGTGCCAGCAGTTACGGCAGGGGGTTGGATGAGCAGTTCTTC.

The rearrangement uses TRBV5-1 and TRBJ2-1; 11 nucleotides line up with TRBD2. The V segment lost 0 bases and the J segment 13 bases; nucleotides outside the gene matches: 6. CDR3 length: 14 amino acids. Germline CDR1 SGHRS, CDR2 YFSETQ. CDR3 protein: CASSLGIAGGYQFF. In DNA, the CDR3 is TGCGCCAGCAGCTTGGGGATAGCGGGAGGGTATCAGTTCTTC.

The chain carries TRBV6-1 and TRBJ1-3, with TRBD1 as a possible D gene (6 bases). From germline, CDR1 is MNHNS and CDR2 SASEGT. CDR3 size: 15 residues. Trimming left V 8 bases short and J 0 bases short, with 14 bases between. The CDR3 sequence is CASPGGPYSGNTIYF. The CDR3 nucleotides read TGTGCCAGCCCGGGGGGGCCTTACTCTGGAAACACCATATATTTT.

The genes are TRBV5-4 and TRBJ2-2; D may be TRBD1 (6 bases). V was trimmed by 4 bases and J by 3 bases, leaving 13 bases between them. The CDR3 length is 15 residues. The germline V gene has CDR1 SGHNT and CDR2 YYREEE (reference sequence). CDR3 coding DNA: TGTGCCAGCAGCGTGGCAGGGGCGGACACCGGGGAGCTGTTTTTT. Translation: CASSVAGADTGELFF.